These 9 T cell receptor beta chains were all obtained from the same sample, sequenced in a study of response to subunit inactivated influenza vaccine. TCRdb analysed the RT-PCR reads with MiXCR anew, one entry per CDR3 protein. The sample contains 450,000 to 500,000 distinct CDR3 sequences, roughly 11% of which appear only once. This specimen was PBMCs from blood, taken more than 35 days after vaccination. All receptors come from a man between 50 and 59 years old who received an inactivated influenza vaccine.

V and J are TRBV20-1 and TRBJ2-1; 7 positions agree with TRBD2. Germline assignment: CDR1 DFQATT and CDR2 SNEGSKA (reference sequence). This CDR3 has 13 amino acids. The junction had 12 bases not matched to a gene; V was cut back by 0 bases and J by 16 bases. The CDR3 DNA follows: TGCAGTGCTAGAGACTCTAGCGGTGGGGGGGGATTCTTC. This encodes CSARDSSGGGGFF.

This clonotype has just a few counts. The chain recombines TRBV20-1 with TRBJ2-3, with 8 bases that match TRBD2. The germline V gene has CDR1 DFQATT and CDR2 SNEGSKA (reference sequence). This CDR3 has 14 residues. V lost 5 bases, J lost 4 bases, and 8 bases stayed unmatched. The DNA of the CDR3 is TGCAGTGCTCGCCGTAGCGGGGCGGCAGATACGCAGTATTTT. This gives the protein CSARRSGAADTQYF.

Ten or more counts support this clonotype. V is TRBV4-2 and J is TRBJ2-7, with 9 bases that match TRBD1. With 3 bases clipped from V and 3 bases from J, the junction kept 6 bases outside the gene matches. This CDR3 region has 15 residues. Germline CDR1 reads LGHNA; CDR2 reads YNFKEQ. The CDR3 coding sequence is TGTGCCAGCAGCCAGGGACAGGGACGCGGCTACGAGCAGTACTTC. Translated: CASSQGQGRGYEQYF.

This clonotype was recorded a few times. The chain has TRBV12-3 or TRBV12-4 and TRBJ1-1; D gene uncertain. This CDR3 contains 12 residues. The V end was cut by 5 bases, the J end by 4 bases, with 8 bases between. The CDR3: CASSTLGTEAFF. The CDR3 bases are TGTGCCAGCAGTACTTTGGGCACTGAAGCTTTCTTT.

This clonotype was observed at least ten times. The rearrangement links TRBV7-2 to TRBJ1-2; 7 bases align to TRBD1. V trimming: 6 bases; J trimming: 4 bases; junction bases outside the gene matches: 14. The germline V gene has CDR1 SGHTA and CDR2 FQGNSA. CDR3 length equals 16 residues. DNA of the CDR3: TGTGCCAGCAGTATCCCGGGCAGGGGGTCTGTCTATGGCTACACCTTC. Residues: CASSIPGRGSVYGYTF.

This chain links TRBV4-1 with TRBJ2-5; 15 bases align to TRBD2. The V segment lost 4 bases and the J segment 1 base; nucleotides outside the gene matches: 7. The CDR3 spans 18 residues. CDR1 MGHRA and CDR2 YSYEKL come from the germline V gene. The CDR3 reads CASSPLGLAGGRQETQYF. CDR3 sequence (DNA): TGCGCCAGCAGCCCCTTGGGACTAGCGGGAGGTCGCCAAGAGACCCAGTACTTC.

To note about this clonotype: At one boundary the junction diverges from the germline segment, which might be a read error. V is TRBV7-2 and J is TRBJ1-1; D uncertain. Germline-derived CDR1 and CDR2 are SGHTA and FQGNSA. The CDR3 covers 14 residues. CDR3 DNA: TGTGCCAGCAGCTTAATCCTGGCGAACACTGAAGCTTCCTTT. The encoded protein is CASSLILANTEASF.

This clonotype was recorded at least ten times. This chain links TRBV12-3 or TRBV12-4 with TRBJ1-6, with D maybe TRBD1 (5 bases). The V end was cut by 6 bases, the J end by 7 bases, with 13 bases between. CDR3 length: 14 residues. The CDR3 DNA sequence: TGTGCCAGCAGCTCCGGGGCCCAGAATTCACCCCTCCACTTT. It encodes CASSSGAQNSPLHF.

The sample holds a few counts of this clonotype. V gene TRBV2 combines with J gene TRBJ2-5, with D uncertain. The V gene's germline CDR1 is SNHLY and CDR2 FYNNEI. The CDR3 totals 13 residues. For the CDR3, the DNA is TGTCCGACCCAACGTCAACCACGGGAGACCCAGTACTTC. Translating gives CPTQRQPRETQYF.